The entry that follows covers one T cell receptor (beta chain) sequence. Antigen specificity is unknown. The record originates from a study of cytomegalovirus exposure and HLA in healthy donors. Regarding the study as a whole: Most TCR sequences proved rare, with some public TCRs found in many donors. The CMV antigen specificity of three CMV-associated chains was confirmed through in vitro analysis. Both high specificity and high sensitivity reportedly marked the classifier's diagnosis of cytomegalovirus status.

Donors came from a validation cohort of fewer than 150 subjects, distinct from the first 666-subject cohort. TCRdb's table, derived via immunoSEQ multiplex PCR, lists solely in-frame clones and lacks some. The sample holds about 72,000 clones, less than 95% seen once. CDR3 length: 15 amino acids. The ends were cut back, 3 bases at V and 4 bases at J, with 15 bases in the middle. The germline V gene has CDR1 KGHSH and CDR2 LQKENI. The J gene is TRBJ1-2, the V gene TRBV18, with D hard to call. The sample comprised PBMCs. The TCR originated in a young woman in good health and CMV-seropositive. The CDR3 is CASSPPAPGSYGYTF. Here the CDR3 DNA reads TGTGCCAGCTCACCGCCGGCCCCAGGAAGCTATGGCTACACCTTC.